What follows are 10 T cell receptor beta chains derived from one specimen sequenced in a study of blood T cells in healthy people across ages. A sample-barcoded 5' primer and a J-beta primer mix were used in a second PCR of roughly 6 to 12 cycles. TCRdb re-called the 5' RACE reads through MiXCR, storing one row per CDR3 protein. The sample records about 510,000 distinct CDR3 sequences, about 28% being singletons. The same sample was also used in a study of T cells of mothers and their children.

Material for sequencing was blood. These receptors came from a boy aged 2-15 years in good health.

The chain employs TRBV12-3 or TRBV12-4 and TRBJ1-2, with D hard to call. Trimming removed 8 bases from V and 6 bases from J, with 16 bases in between. The length of the CDR3 is 13 residues. CDR3 sequence: CASAPMRAHGYTF. The DNA for the CDR3 is TGTGCCAGCGCGCCAATGAGGGCCCATGGCTACACCTTC.

The rearrangement joins TRBV12-3 or TRBV12-4 to TRBJ2-1; 7 positions agree with TRBD1. This CDR3 region has 14 residues. V shed 5 bases, J shed 12 bases, and the junction held 13 bases outside the gene matches. CDR3 sequence (DNA): TGTGCCAGCAGTCTCAACAATCAGGGGGTGCGGCAGTTCTTC. Protein: CASSLNNQGVRQFF.

This clonotype was seen a few times. The chain employs TRBV20-1 and TRBJ2-1; D ambiguous. In germline, CDR1 is DFQATT, CDR2 SNEGSKA (reference sequence). V dropped 2 bases and J dropped 1 base, with 12 bases sitting between them. This CDR3 is 15 amino acids long. The CDR3 protein is CSARRLTHSYNEQFF. The CDR3 DNA sequence: TGCAGTGCTAGAAGGTTAACTCATTCCTACAATGAGCAGTTCTTC.

This clonotype was counted a single time. V and J are TRBV3-1 and TRBJ2-7; TRBD2 matches at 9 bases. Germline values: CDR1 LGHDT, CDR2 YNNKEL (reference sequence). This CDR3 is 14 amino acids long. Trimming took 5 bases from V and 2 from J; bases not matched to a gene: 4. CDR3 nucleotide sequence: TGTGCCAGCAGCGCGACTAGCGGACCCTACGAGCAGTACTTC. It specifies CASSATSGPYEQYF.

This chain uses TRBV6-2 or TRBV6-3 with TRBJ2-2; 7 bases agree with TRBD2. The J segment lost 3 bases and the V segment lost 6 bases, leaving 13 bases of the junction unmatched. Germline V gene data show CDR1 as MNHEY and CDR2 as SVGEGT. The CDR3 loop spans 17 amino acids. In DNA form, the CDR3 reads TGTGCCAGCAGCGTCGATCCTAGCGGTGCGTACACCGGGGAGCTGTTTTTT. Its protein is CASSVDPSGAYTGELFF.

This clonotype was observed a few times. The chain has TRBV29-1 and TRBJ1-2; 9 nucleotides line up with TRBD1. CDR1 SQVTM and CDR2 ANQGSEA come from the germline V gene. The junction had 17 bases not matched to a gene; V was cut back by 4 bases and J by 8 bases. The CDR3 spans 16 residues. The CDR3 region has the DNA TGCAGCGTTGCCCCGGGACAGGGTGTTGGTTTACTGGGCTACACCTTC. Translating gives CSVAPGQGVGLLGYTF. The variable domain in full, completed from reference TRBV29-1 and TRBJ1-2, reads SAVISQKPSRDICQRGTSLTIQCQVDSQVTMMFWYRQQPGQSLTLIATANQGSEATYESGFVIDKFPISRPNLTFSTLTVSNMSPEDSSIYLCSVAPGQGVGLLGYTFGSGTRLTVV.

This clonotype has just a few counts. The chain links TRBV28 to TRBJ2-5, with D tentatively TRBD2 (6 bases). TRBJ2-1 explains the end of the DNA better; the J call may be wrong. CDR1 is MDHEN and CDR2 is SYDVKM in the germline V gene. The CDR3 is 13 residues long. CDR3: CASSRDSPSEQFF. DNA of the CDR3: TGTGCCAGCAGTCGGGACTCCCCCAGCGAGCAGTTCTTC.

The genes are TRBV12-3 or TRBV12-4 and TRBJ2-1; 14 bases are a match to TRBD2. The V gene end was trimmed by 1 base and the J gene end by 4 bases; junction bases not matched to a gene: 6. There are 18 residues in the CDR3. CDR3 loop: CASSLGRLAGGRYNEQFF. The CDR3 DNA reads TGTGCCAGCAGTTTAGGCCGACTAGCGGGAGGGCGGTACAATGAGCAGTTCTTC.

This clonotype has only one observation. The rearrangement links TRBV15 to TRBJ2-6, with no clear D. Germline lookup yields CDR1 LNHNV and CDR2 YYDKDF (reference sequence). V was pared by 2 bases and J by 4 bases, with 9 bases between. This CDR3 has 15 residues. CDR3 DNA sequence: TGTGCCACCAGCAGATATGGGTCCGGGGCCAACGTCCTGACTTTC. Its protein is CATSRYGSGANVLTF.

This clonotype was detected a few times. The chain is built from TRBV20-1 and TRBJ2-7; a weak D match, TRBD1 (5 bases). V was pared by 5 bases and J by 3 bases, with 14 bases between. The CDR3 spans 13 residues. CDR1 and CDR2 from the germline V gene are DFQATT and SNEGSKA (reference sequence). CDR3 sequence (DNA): TGCAGTGCTGGGGCCCGGAGCAACTACGAGCAGTACTTC. Translation gives CSAGARSNYEQYF.